Shown below are 2 T cell receptor beta chains from a single sample sequenced in a study of cytomegalovirus exposure and HLA in healthy donors. PCR employed 60 Vbeta and 13 Jbeta primers. Some clones are missing from TCRdb's copy, which holds only in-frame ones; the method was immunoSEQ multiplex PCR. This repertoire shows 150,000 or so clones, around two thirds found once; its top ten account for 1.6%. The specimen sequenced was PBMCs. The source is a woman younger than 30 in good health and CMV-seronegative.

This sequence joins TRBV29-1 and TRBJ1-1; D gene ambiguous. This CDR3 is 12 amino acids long. V was cut by 6 bases and J by 4 bases, with 12 bases left in between. The germline V gene has CDR1 SQVTM and CDR2 ANQGSEA. DNA of the CDR3: TGCAGCGTGGGAGACTGGACCACTGAAGCTTTCTTT. Translation: CSVGDWTTEAFF.

The rearrangement uses TRBV9 and TRBJ2-3, with D possibly matching TRBD2 (6 bases). Per germline, CDR1 SGDLS and CDR2 YYNGEE. V was pared by 2 bases and J by 6 bases, with 16 bases between. The CDR3 covers 15 residues. CDR3 bases: TGTGCCAGCAGCGTTGAGGGACTGACCCCGGATACGCAGTATTTT. Translation: CASSVEGLTPDTQYF.